Reported below is one TCR beta chain. The table came from immunoSEQ multiplex PCR; TCRdb's copy has only in-frame clones and leaves some out. The sample lists around 2,100,000 clones, about 95% occurring once. The sample originates from a study of shared clonotypes between healthy human individuals. CDR1 is SGHVS and CDR2 is FQNEAQ in the germline V gene. The CDR3 is 16 amino acids. V was clipped by 1 base and J by 3 bases, with 13 bases between them. The naive CD8 population came from CD45RO-negative cells selected for CCR7, without terminally differentiated effector memory CD45RA+ cells. This clonotype originated in a man aged 18-30 years in good health. Sequenced: naive CD8+ T cells sorted from blood. The chain has TRBV7-8 and TRBJ1-5; D remains unclear. CDR3 amino acids: CASSLESGLANQPQHF. The CDR3 nucleotides are TGTGCCAGCAGCTTAGAGTCAGGCCTCGCCAATCAGCCCCAGCATTTT.